This T cell receptor (beta chain) is drawn from a study of blood T cell repertoires in COVID-19. On the study more broadly: The United States, Italy and Spain supplied acute and convalescent COVID-19 samples. From T cells, B-cell-depleted T cells, or PBMCs came the material, which was cDNA or gDNA.

In germline, CDR1 is MDHEN, CDR2 SYDVKM. The CDR3 sequence is 15 residues long. Germline trimming cut 3 bases from V and 4 bases from J; bases unmatched to any gene: 3. In the authors' workflow: For nucleated cells, counts were estimated from reference gene primer amplification. Assay used: immunoSEQ multiplex PCR; TCRdb lists only in-frame clones, some missing. For V, J and clone size, that table is used; D and trimming come from the DNA. The sample yields 60,000 to 90,000 clones, about 74% seen once. This clone has more than one count but fewer than ten. The V gene is TRBV28, the J gene TRBJ1-2; 12 bases match TRBD1. The source material was peripheral blood. The TCR originated in a human donor with acute or convalescent COVID-19. The donor label of this sample is uncertain. CDR3 coding DNA: TGTGCCAGCAGTTTGGGGACAGGGGGCGTCTATGGCTACACCTTC. Translating it yields CASSLGTGGVYGYTF.